Following are 30 T cell receptor beta chains from one sample sequenced in a study of T cell repertoires in cytomegalovirus infection. No antigen has been identified for these receptors. TCRdb re-called the reads through MiXCR, storing one row per CDR3 protein. The sample lists some 100,000 distinct CDR3 sequences, approximately 28% occurring once. Source: CD8+ T cells from cultured PBMCs, taken from culture after CMV antigen stimulation. The receptor source for this set is a human donor in good health (CMV status not recorded). Some clones in this sample may be carry-over from other donors' samples.

This clonotype was seen a few times. This sequence joins TRBV4-1 and TRBJ1-1; D is possibly TRBD1 (5 bases). Trimming removed 10 bases at V and 2 bases at J, with 23 bases between. The length of the CDR3 is 16 residues. The germline gives CDR1 MGHRA, CDR2 YSYEKL. DNA of the CDR3: TGCGCCACCAGACCCGGGACCCCCCTTATCAACACTGAAGCTTTCTTT. Protein: CATRPGTPLINTEAFF.

The chain carries TRBV27 and TRBJ1-5; tentatively, D is TRBD1 (6 bases). The germline CDR1 and CDR2 sequences are MNHEY and SMNVEV (reference sequence). The CDR3 sequence is 12 residues long. V was clipped by 3 bases and J by 7 bases, with 7 bases between them. The CDR3 is CASSFGGQPQHF. In nucleotides, the CDR3 is TGTGCCAGCAGTTTCGGGGGCCAGCCCCAGCATTTT.

The V call is TRBV27, the J call TRBJ2-3; unclear D gene. Trimming removed 3 bases at V and 1 base at J, with 8 bases between. The CDR3 has 14 amino acids. The germline gives CDR1 MNHEY, CDR2 SMNVEV (reference sequence). The chain's CDR3 is CASSFGIGTDTQYF. The CDR3, as DNA: TGTGCCAGCAGTTTTGGTATAGGCACAGATACGCAGTATTTT.

This clonotype showed up just a few times. The V gene is TRBV19, the J gene TRBJ2-7; 8 bases are shared with TRBD1. The CDR3 spans 16 residues. The germline V gene has CDR1 LNHDA and CDR2 SQIVND (reference sequence). Unmatched junction bases numbered 9, after V lost 5 bases and J lost 0 bases. CDR3 amino acids: CASSRSGDRSSYEQYF. In nucleotides, the CDR3 is TGTGCCAGTAGTCGCTCCGGGGACAGGAGCTCCTACGAGCAGTACTTC.

The CDR3 DNA is TGTGCCAGCAGCTCCAGTAGCTCCTACGAGCAGTACTTC. Translation: CASSSSSSYEQYF. The chain has TRBV6-5 and TRBJ2-7; D gene unclear. Per the germline V gene, CDR1 is MNHEY and CDR2 is SVGAGI. CDR3 length: 13 residues. V gave up 6 bases and J gave up 0 bases, with 9 bases separating them.

The chain recombines TRBV12-3 or TRBV12-4 with TRBJ2-2; no clear D gene. The CDR3 runs 16 residues. Trimming cost V 6 bases and J 0 bases, with 14 bases left between them. This CDR3 reads CASSLGRFANTGELFF. The CDR3 DNA reads as TGTGCCAGCAGCCTAGGGCGGTTCGCGAACACCGGGGAGCTGTTTTTT.

The table lists this clonotype with a few counts. The V and J genes are TRBV15 and TRBJ2-1; D possibly uses TRBD1 or TRBD2 (5 bases each). The CDR3 sequence is 17 residues long. V was pared by 1 base and J by 2 bases, with 15 bases between. CDR1 is LNHNV, CDR2 YYDKDF, per germline (reference sequence). The CDR3 DNA reads TGTGCCACCAGCAGAGGTTGGGGGTCAGGTGCCTACAATGAGCAGTTCTTC. It encodes CATSRGWGSGAYNEQFF.

This chain uses TRBV19 with TRBJ1-5; D might be TRBD1 (5 bases). V lost 5 bases and J lost 3, with 14 bases in between. This CDR3 region has 15 residues. Germline V lookup: CDR1 LNHDA, CDR2 SQIVND (reference sequence). In DNA form, the CDR3 reads TGTGCCAGTAGTCTAGGACAAGGCCTCAATCAGCCCCAGCATTTT. It encodes CASSLGQGLNQPQHF.

As concerns this clonotype: An end of the junction does not agree with germline; a read error may underlie this. The rearrangement links TRBV5-1 to TRBJ2-7; tentatively, D is TRBD2 (7 bases). The CDR3 spans 12 residues. The germline V gene encodes CDR1 SGHRS and CDR2 YFSETQ. CDR3 sequence reads: CASSLAGAEHYF. The CDR3, as DNA: TGCGCCAGCAGCCTGGCGGGGGCCGAGCACTACTTC.

This clonotype was observed a few times. The V gene is TRBV11-2, the J gene TRBJ2-7; D is tentatively TRBD1 or TRBD2 (5 bases each). The germline V gene has CDR1 SGHAT and CDR2 FQNNGV. Trimming left V 1 base short and J 7 bases short, with 8 bases between. This CDR3 comprises 12 residues. CDR3 sequence (DNA): TGTGCCAGCAGCTTAGGAGGGGCAGAGCAGTACTTC. Protein product: CASSLGGAEQYF.

V and J are TRBV12-3 or TRBV12-4 and TRBJ1-2; D is undetermined. The V end was cut by 7 bases, the J end by 3 bases, with 12 bases between. The CDR3 length is 13 residues. CDR3 DNA sequence: TGTGCCAGCACTAGAGAACCCTACTATGGCTACACCTTC. It yields the protein CASTREPYYGYTF.

The chain combines TRBV19 with TRBJ1-5, with unresolved D. The CDR3 contains 12 residues. Trimming took 7 bases from V and 4 from J, leaving 8 bases between them. CDR1 LNHDA and CDR2 SQIVND come from the germline V gene (reference sequence). In DNA, the CDR3 is TGTGCCAGTAATTCGGGTAATCAGCCCCAGCATTTT. Translation gives CASNSGNQPQHF.

The chain joins TRBV5-4 to TRBJ2-1; D ambiguous. Germline V gene lookup returns CDR1 SGHNT and CDR2 YYREEE (reference sequence). Trimming removed 4 bases at V and 8 bases at J, with 7 bases between. This CDR3 has 11 residues. For the CDR3, the DNA is TGTGCCAGCAGCCTGTTAGATGAGCAGTTCTTC. Its protein product is CASSLLDEQFF.

The sample holds a few counts of this clonotype. The chain links TRBV10-3 to TRBJ1-1, with 8 bases identical to TRBD1. Germline CDR1 reads ENHRY; CDR2 reads SYGVKD. This CDR3 has 16 amino acids. V dropped 6 bases and J dropped 3; count of bases not matched to a gene: 12. The CDR3 bases are TGTGCCATCAGGGACGGACAGGGCGGCGTTGACACTGAAGCTTTCTTT. Residues: CAIRDGQGGVDTEAFF.

This clonotype was detected a few times. The J gene is TRBJ1-1, the V gene TRBV5-6; D perhaps matches TRBD1 (6 bases). The CDR3 totals 13 residues. Trimming removed 4 bases at V and 4 bases at J, with 11 bases between. Germline V CDR1 and CDR2: SGHDT, YYEEEE. The CDR3 sequence is CASSGDMSTEAFF. The CDR3 bases are TGTGCCAGCAGCGGGGACATGTCCACTGAAGCTTTCTTT.

In this sample, this clonotype turned up many times. The genes are TRBV28 and TRBJ2-7; 9 nucleotides align to TRBD1. Germline values: CDR1 MDHEN, CDR2 SYDVKM. The CDR3 sequence is 13 residues long. V lost 10 bases and J lost 3; bases outside the gene matches: 7. The CDR3 here is CATARTGVYEQYF. CDR3 nucleotides: TGTGCCACCGCTAGGACAGGGGTCTACGAGCAGTACTTC. The variable domain in full, with the rest retrieved from reference TRBV28 and TRBJ2-7, is DVKVTQSSRYLVKRTGEKVFLECVQDMDHENMFWYRQDPGLGLRLIYFSYDVKMKEKGDIPEGYSVSREKKERFSLILESASTNQTSMYLCATARTGVYEQYFGPGTRLTVT.

The rearrangement joins TRBV7-9 to TRBJ2-1, with 10 positions matching TRBD1. V lost 5 bases and J lost 5; bases outside the gene matches: 6. Germline CDR1 is SEHNR and CDR2 is FQNEAQ (reference sequence). The CDR3 runs 15 residues. The CDR3 reads CASSDPGTGDNEQFF. Written as DNA, the CDR3 is TGTGCCAGCAGCGACCCCGGGACAGGGGACAATGAGCAGTTCTTC.

This chain connects TRBV19 to TRBJ2-1; TRBD1 agrees at 7 bases. This CDR3 region has 16 residues. In germline, CDR1 is LNHDA, CDR2 SQIVND (reference sequence). Trimming at V came to 3 bases and at J to 2 bases, leaving 7 bases not matched to a gene. CDR3 in DNA: TGTGCCAGTAGTATGACAGGGCTGAATACCTACAATGAGCAGTTCTTC. Protein sequence: CASSMTGLNTYNEQFF.

This clonotype turned up a few times. CDR3 nucleotide sequence: TGTGCCAGCAGCCTGGCGGATGAAAAACTGTTTTTT. It specifies CASSLADEKLFF. V is TRBV12-3 or TRBV12-4 and J is TRBJ1-4; no firm D call. V shed 6 bases and J shed 6 bases, with 8 bases lying between them. This CDR3 has 12 residues.

The chain joins TRBV12-3 or TRBV12-4 to TRBJ2-1; 7 bases agree with TRBD2. The CDR3 spans 14 residues. V shed 5 bases, J shed 9 bases, and the junction held 10 bases outside the gene matches. This CDR3 is CASSDGLTSSEQFF. In DNA form, the CDR3 reads TGTGCCAGCAGTGATGGGCTGACTAGCAGTGAGCAGTTCTTC.

The V and J genes are TRBV5-1 and TRBJ1-1; 8 bases are a match to TRBD1. The germline gives CDR1 SGHRS, CDR2 YFSETQ. V was pared by 4 bases and J by 0 bases, with 11 bases of the junction left unmatched. This CDR3 has 17 amino acids. CDR3 sequence reads: CASSPPTGVEMNTEAFF. The CDR3 coding sequence is TGCGCCAGCAGCCCTCCGACAGGGGTGGAAATGAACACTGAAGCTTTCTTT.

The chain recombines TRBV28 with TRBJ1-1, with D possibly being TRBD1 (5 bases). V shed 7 bases and J shed 1 base, with 16 bases lying between them. Germline loops: CDR1 MDHEN, CDR2 SYDVKM. The CDR3 is made up of 15 amino acids. The CDR3, as DNA: TGTGCCAGCACCACAAACTGGGGGGAGAACACTGAAGCTTTCTTT. It is translated as CASTTNWGENTEAFF.

This clonotype turned up a few times. The chain couples TRBV30 to TRBJ1-1; unclear D gene. V was trimmed by 5 bases and J by 10 bases, leaving 20 bases between them. Germline-derived CDR1 and CDR2 are GTSNPN and SVGIG (reference sequence). This CDR3 is 13 amino acids long. CDR3 in DNA: TGTGCCTGGGGTTTCGGTGGGGAGGTCCGAGCTTTCTTT. Amino acids: CAWGFGGEVRAFF.

This clonotype was seen repeatedly, ten times or more. The chain is built from TRBV5-4 and TRBJ1-1; the D is unclear. The CDR3 spans 14 residues. The V end was cut by 2 bases, the J end by 2 bases, with 10 bases between. In germline, CDR1 is SGHNT, CDR2 YYREEE (reference sequence). The CDR3 is CASSFEATNTEAFF. The CDR3 DNA is TGTGCCAGCAGCTTTGAAGCCACCAACACTGAAGCTTTCTTT.

This clonotype was found a few times. This rearrangement joins TRBV11-3 to TRBJ1-1; perhaps TRBD1 as D (6 bases). The CDR3 is made up of 15 amino acids. Germline CDR1 reads SGHNT; CDR2 reads YENEEA. V lost 5 bases, J lost 7 bases, and 20 bases lay in between. The chain's CDR3 is CASSLSGGQVSEAFF. The CDR3, as DNA: TGTGCCAGCAGCCTCTCCGGGGGGCAAGTTAGTGAAGCTTTCTTT.

Concerning this clonotype: A much larger clonotype is one base distant, so this may be a read error. The chain combines TRBV7-8 with TRBJ2-1; D remains unclear. Germline V gives CDR1 SGHVS, CDR2 FQNEAQ. CDR3 length equals 13 residues. The CDR3 DNA reads TGTGCCAGCAGCTTAGCCCCCTACAATAAGCAGTTCTTC. Translating it yields CASSLAPYNKQFF.

There are a few counts of this clonotype. The gene calls are TRBV10-3 and TRBJ1-6; D is unclear. Germline V gene lookup returns CDR1 ENHRY and CDR2 SYGVKD. Trimming pared 0 bases from V and 0 bases from J, leaving 6 bases between. The CDR3 consists of 16 residues. CDR3 residues: CAISESSSSYNSPLHF. The CDR3 nucleotides read TGTGCCATCAGTGAGTCGTCGAGCTCCTATAATTCACCCCTCCACTTT.

This clonotype was picked up many times. V and J are TRBV11-2 and TRBJ2-2; the D gene is possibly TRBD2 (5 bases). Per germline, CDR1 SGHAT and CDR2 FQNNGV. The V end lost 1 base, the J end lost 0 bases, and 9 bases lay between the germline ends. CDR3 length: 16 residues. CDR3 protein: CASSLGTFANTGELFF. The CDR3 nucleotides are TGTGCCAGCAGCTTAGGGACTTTCGCGAACACCGGGGAGCTGTTTTTT.

This clonotype was recorded a few times. The gene calls are TRBV12-3 or TRBV12-4 and TRBJ2-5, with a weak D call TRBD1 (5 bases). Trimming left V 4 bases short and J 4 bases short, with 10 bases between. This CDR3 spans 13 amino acids. CDR3 nucleotides: TGTGCCAGCAGTTGGGTGGGGCGAGAGACCCAGTACTTC. This translates into CASSWVGRETQYF.

J is TRBJ2-1 and V is TRBV12-3 or TRBV12-4, with a possible D match to TRBD2 (5 bases). Between the trimmed V and J ends, which lost 5 bases and 8 bases, there was a span of 10 bases. This CDR3 spans 12 amino acids. The CDR3 DNA reads TGTGCCAGCAGTGGACTTAGCGATGAGCAGTTCTTC. Residues: CASSGLSDEQFF.